This T cell receptor (beta chain) was retrieved from a study of T-cell reconstitution after alpha-beta-depleted transplantation in children. Study-level points and caveats: Surviving recipient T cells and intrathymic progenitors accounted for some patients' high TCRbeta diversity at day 60. The main origin of T-cell counts and diversity one year after transplant was newly produced T cells.

The germline V gene has CDR1 LNHNV and CDR2 YYDKDF (reference sequence). The CDR3 is 13 amino acids. Between the trimmed V and J ends, which lost 0 bases and 4 bases, there was a span of 6 bases. This clonotype was observed a handful of times. Antigen specificity is unknown. The TCRbeta library was prepared with unique molecular identifiers. TCRdb independently ran MiXCR on the PCR reads; one entry per CDR3 protein. In the table there are 700,000 to 950,000 distinct CDR3 sequences, roughly 15% of which are singletons. The source of this sequence is a male patient younger than 18 who had a stem cell transplant for acute lymphoblastic leukemia, so the T cells may come from the graft donor. The starting material was PBMCs, mostly from graft donor cells, obtained 360 days after TCRalphabeta/CD19-depleted stem cell transplant. The chain employs TRBV15 and TRBJ1-1; D call uncertain. Here the CDR3 DNA reads TGTGCCACCAGCAGAGACTGGGCCACTGAAGCTTTCTTT. Residues: CATSRDWATEAFF. Full variable domain (outside the CDR3, taken from reference TRBV15 and TRBJ1-1): DAMVIQNPRYQVTQFGKPVTLSCSQTLNHNVMYWYQQKSSQAPKLLFHYYDKDFNNEADTPDNFQSRRPNTSFCFLDIRSPGLGDTAMYLCATSRDWATEAFFGQGTRLTVV.